A selection of T cell receptor beta chains follows, all from one sample in a study of shared clonotypes between healthy human individuals. Generated by immunoSEQ multiplex PCR, the TCRdb table keeps only in-frame clones and is missing some. In the table there are some 700,000 clones, roughly 91% of which are singletons. Sequencing was performed on memory CD8+ T cells from PBMCs. The source is a man aged 18 to 29 in good health. Some clones in this sample may be carry-over from other donors' samples. Both conserved end residues are part of each CDR3. The D gene is left open where the match is weak. Rows give clone size only sometimes, using once, few, many, or a class for an expanded clone.

>TRBV6-1|TRBJ2-7|-|-
CASSVWLSYEQYF
TGTGCCAGCAGTGTGTGGCTCTCCTACGAGCAGTACTTC
>TRBV29-1|TRBJ1-1|few|-
CSVVPLGDTEAFF
TGCAGCGTTGTCCCCCTCGGAGACACTGAAGCTTTCTTT
>TRBV19|TRBJ1-1|-|-
CASSNSAMNTEAFF
TGTGCCAGTAGTAATAGCGCCATGAACACTGAAGCTTTCTTT
>TRBV5-1|TRBJ1-5|-|-
CASSLYGLVSNQPQHF
TGCGCCAGCAGCTTGTACGGGCTTGTGAGCAATCAGCCCCAGCATTTT
>TRBV19|TRBJ2-3|-|TRBD2
CASSRETSGDTQYF
TGTGCCAGTAGTAGAGAGACTAGCGGAGATACGCAGTATTTT
>TRBV9|TRBJ2-1|-|-
CASSSRGESYNEQFF
TGTGCCAGCAGCTCCCGAGGGGAATCCTACAATGAGCAGTTCTTC
>TRBV7-9|TRBJ2-2|-|TRBD2
CASSTRTSGSRGTGELFF
TGTGCCAGCAGCACCCGGACTAGCGGGAGCCGTGGCACCGGGGAGCTGTTTTTT
>TRBV7-9|TRBJ2-1|-|-
CASSSTLGIYNEQFF
TGTGCCAGCAGCTCCACCTTAGGGATCTACAATGAGCAGTTCTTC
>TRBV28|TRBJ2-2|many|-
CASSLGSWGNTGELFF
TGTGCCAGCAGTTTAGGCTCCTGGGGAAACACCGGGGAGCTGTTTTTT
>TRBV9|TRBJ2-5|-|-
CASSPIEMEETQYF
TGTGCCAGCAGCCCCATCGAGATGGAAGAGACCCAGTACTTC
>TRBV27|TRBJ2-5|-|TRBD2
CASSLSSGRVAQYF
TGTGCCAGCAGTTTATCTAGCGGGAGGGTGGCCCAGTACTTC
>TRBV19|TRBJ2-1|-|TRBD2
CASSRIRAGRADYNEQFF
TGTGCCAGTAGTCGCATACGGGCCGGGAGGGCCGACTACAATGAGCAGTTCTTC
>TRBV4-1|TRBJ1-3|-|-
CASSQAPGNTIYF
TGCGCCAGCAGCCAAGCCCCTGGAAACACCATATATTTT